These T cell receptor beta chains were read from a single sample in a study of OX40 agonist ivuxolimab in advanced cancers. Clones were read by immunoSEQ multiplex PCR, and TCRdb kept only the in-frame ones, dropping some. Of around 70,000 clones in the sample, roughly 90% were seen once. The sample was CD4+ or CD8+ T cells sorted from blood, taken in a trial of the OX40 agonist ivuxolimab. These receptors all stem from an adult with an advanced solid tumor such as melanoma, head and neck, liver or kidney cancer. Each CDR3 is given with its conserved first and last residue. D genes are given only for firm matches. Clone sizes are given selectively: once, few, many, or a class where the clone is expanded.

D gene: .
clone size: .
V gene: TRBV14
J gene: TRBJ2-6
CDR3 protein: CASSRQTGANVLTF
CDR3 DNA: TGTGCCAGCAGCCGCCAGACTGGGGCCAACGTCCTGACTTTC

D gene: .
clone size: .
V gene: TRBV5-5
J gene: TRBJ2-7
CDR3 protein: CASSLGGPALVAYEQYF
CDR3 DNA: TGTGCCAGCAGCTTGGGTGGCCCGGCTCTTGTGGCTTACGAGCAGTACTTC

D gene: .
clone size: .
V gene: TRBV7-2
J gene: TRBJ1-1
CDR3 protein: CASSLVSMNTEAFF
CDR3 DNA: TGTGCCAGCAGCTTGGTCAGCATGAACACTGAAGCTTTCTTT

D gene: .
clone size: .
V gene: TRBV28
J gene: TRBJ1-2
CDR3 protein: CASSWASFYGYTF
CDR3 DNA: TGTGCCAGCAGTTGGGCCTCCTTCTATGGCTACACCTTC

D gene: .
clone size: .
V gene: TRBV5-5
J gene: TRBJ2-7
CDR3 protein: CASSPEGGNVDEQYF
CDR3 DNA: TGTGCCAGCAGCCCGGAAGGGGGGAATGTCGACGAGCAGTACTTC

D gene: TRBD1
clone size: .
V gene: TRBV7-2
J gene: TRBJ1-2
CDR3 protein: CASSLLLDRGLTNYGYTF
CDR3 DNA: TGTGCCAGCAGCTTATTGCTGGACAGGGGCCTTACTAACTATGGCTACACCTTC

D gene: TRBD2
clone size: .
V gene: TRBV30
J gene: TRBJ2-1
CDR3 protein: CAWSPGLAGGRSSEQFF
CDR3 DNA: TGTGCCTGGAGTCCCGGACTAGCGGGAGGAAGGAGTAGTGAGCAGTTCTTC

D gene: TRBD1
clone size: .
V gene: TRBV5-1
J gene: TRBJ2-7
CDR3 protein: CASSPDRVFYEQYF
CDR3 DNA: TGCGCCAGCAGCCCGGACAGGGTGTTCTACGAGCAGTACTTC

D gene: TRBD1
clone size: .
V gene: TRBV4-1
J gene: TRBJ1-3
CDR3 protein: CASSQWDRDSGNTIYF
CDR3 DNA: TGCGCCAGCAGCCAGTGGGACAGGGACTCTGGAAACACCATATATTTT

D gene: TRBD2
clone size: .
V gene: TRBV4-2
J gene: TRBJ2-4
CDR3 protein: CASSQRTSGLNIQYF
CDR3 DNA: TGTGCCAGCAGCCAAAGGACTAGCGGGTTAAACATTCAGTACTTC

D gene: .
clone size: .
V gene: TRBV7-8
J gene: TRBJ1-1
CDR3 protein: CASSLESNTEAFF
CDR3 DNA: TGTGCCAGCAGCTTAGAATCGAACACTGAAGCTTTCTTT

D gene: TRBD2
clone size: .
V gene: TRBV7-3
J gene: TRBJ2-2
CDR3 protein: CASSLGAGGTNTGELFF
CDR3 DNA: TGTGCCAGCAGCTTAGGTGCGGGAGGGACGAACACCGGGGAGCTGTTTTTT

D gene: .
clone size: .
V gene: TRBV11-2
J gene: TRBJ2-7
CDR3 protein: CASSAQQGSGYEQYF
CDR3 DNA: TGTGCCAGCAGCGCCCAACAGGGCTCTGGGTACGAGCAGTACTTC

D gene: TRBD2
clone size: .
V gene: TRBV5-1
J gene: TRBJ2-7
CDR3 protein: CASSLEPGLGYEQYF
CDR3 DNA: TGCGCCAGCAGCTTGGAACCGGGACTAGGCTACGAGCAGTACTTC

D gene: TRBD1
clone size: .
V gene: TRBV30
J gene: TRBJ2-7
CDR3 protein: CAWSSGTGVVEQYF
CDR3 DNA: TGTGCCTGGAGCAGCGGGACAGGGGTGGTCGAGCAGTACTTC

D gene: TRBD1
clone size: .
V gene: TRBV10-3
J gene: TRBJ1-2
CDR3 protein: CAISLNPGQGYGYTF
CDR3 DNA: TGTGCCATCAGCCTAAATCCGGGACAGGGGTATGGCTACACCTTC

D gene: TRBD2
clone size: .
V gene: TRBV9
J gene: TRBJ2-5
CDR3 protein: CASGDIDSGRYRETQYF
CDR3 DNA: TGTGCCAGTGGGGATATCGATAGCGGGAGATATCGGGAGACCCAGTACTTC

D gene: TRBD2
clone size: .
V gene: TRBV6-5
J gene: TRBJ2-3
CDR3 protein: CASKRLAGTDTQYF
CDR3 DNA: TGTGCCAGCAAACGACTAGCGGGCACAGATACGCAGTATTTT

D gene: .
clone size: .
V gene: TRBV6-6
J gene: TRBJ2-2
CDR3 protein: CASSYSTANTGELFF
CDR3 DNA: TGTGCCAGCAGTTACTCGACGGCTAACACCGGGGAGCTGTTTTTT

D gene: TRBD1
clone size: .
V gene: TRBV7-9
J gene: TRBJ1-4
CDR3 protein: CASSFSGTGDEKLFF
CDR3 DNA: TGTGCCAGCAGCTTTTCCGGGACAGGGGATGAAAAACTGTTTTTT

D gene: .
clone size: once
V gene: TRBV2
J gene: TRBJ1-6
CDR3 protein: CASSVAQARSPLHF
CDR3 DNA: TGTGCCAGCAGTGTTGCCCAGGCGCGGTCACCCCTCCACTTT

D gene: .
clone size: .
V gene: TRBV10-1
J gene: TRBJ2-1
CDR3 protein: CATEDPYNEQFF
CDR3 DNA: TGCGCCACGGAGGACCCCTACAATGAGCAGTTCTTC

D gene: TRBD2
clone size: .
V gene: TRBV19
J gene: TRBJ2-3
CDR3 protein: CASHSGGDTQYF
CDR3 DNA: TGTGCCAGTCATTCGGGAGGGGATACGCAGTATTTT

D gene: .
clone size: .
V gene: TRBV30
J gene: TRBJ1-2
CDR3 protein: CAWSADSYGYTF
CDR3 DNA: TGTGCCTGGAGTGCCGACAGCTATGGCTACACCTTC

D gene: .
clone size: .
V gene: TRBV9
J gene: TRBJ2-7
CDR3 protein: CASSAQTGSTYEQYF
CDR3 DNA: TGTGCCAGCAGCGCACAAACAGGCTCTACCTACGAGCAGTACTTC

D gene: .
clone size: .
V gene: TRBV2
J gene: TRBJ1-5
CDR3 protein: CASSTQGKGQPQHF
CDR3 DNA: TGTGCCAGCAGTACACAGGGTAAGGGGCAGCCCCAGCATTTT

D gene: .
clone size: .
V gene: TRBV2
J gene: TRBJ2-1
CDR3 protein: CASGRTGPTAGNEQFF
CDR3 DNA: TGTGCCAGTGGCAGAACAGGACCCACCGCTGGGAATGAGCAGTTCTTC

D gene: TRBD1
clone size: .
V gene: TRBV29-1
J gene: TRBJ1-2
CDR3 protein: CSVDPDRGPYGYTF
CDR3 DNA: TGCAGCGTTGATCCTGACAGGGGGCCCTATGGCTACACCTTC

D gene: .
clone size: .
V gene: TRBV6-5
J gene: TRBJ2-4
CDR3 protein: CASSEAVQYF
CDR3 DNA: TGTGCCAGCAGCGAGGCGGTTCAGTACTTC

D gene: TRBD1
clone size: .
V gene: TRBV5-4
J gene: TRBJ2-3
CDR3 protein: CASGTGGTDTQYF
CDR3 DNA: TGTGCCAGCGGGACAGGGGGCACAGATACGCAGTATTTT

D gene: .
clone size: once
V gene: TRBV9
J gene: TRBJ1-1
CDR3 protein: CASSATVGWNTEAFF
CDR3 DNA: TGTGCCAGCAGCGCTACAGTCGGGTGGAACACTGAAGCTTTCTTT

D gene: TRBD1
clone size: .
V gene: TRBV5-1
J gene: TRBJ1-2
CDR3 protein: CASSVGTGSGYTF
CDR3 DNA: TGCGCCAGCAGCGTCGGGACAGGTAGTGGCTACACCTTC

D gene: .
clone size: .
V gene: TRBV9
J gene: TRBJ2-3
CDR3 protein: CASSVEWDTQYF
CDR3 DNA: TGTGCCAGCAGCGTAGAATGGGATACGCAGTATTTT

D gene: .
clone size: .
V gene: TRBV11-3
J gene: TRBJ2-1
CDR3 protein: CASSLGRNNEQFF
CDR3 DNA: TGTGCCAGCAGCTTAGGCCGCAACAATGAGCAGTTCTTC

D gene: .
clone size: .
V gene: TRBV7-9
J gene: TRBJ2-3
CDR3 protein: CATRSGFTDTQYF
CDR3 DNA: TGTGCCACCAGGTCGGGTTTCACAGATACGCAGTATTTT

D gene: TRBD2
clone size: .
V gene: TRBV9
J gene: TRBJ2-1
CDR3 protein: CASSALAGSYNEQFF
CDR3 DNA: TGTGCCAGCAGCGCACTAGCGGGATCCTACAATGAGCAGTTCTTC

D gene: .
clone size: .
V gene: TRBV30
J gene: TRBJ2-1
CDR3 protein: CAWSVLGKEQFF
CDR3 DNA: TGTGCCTGGAGTGTACTGGGGAAGGAGCAGTTCTTC

D gene: .
clone size: .
V gene: TRBV6-4
J gene: TRBJ2-2
CDR3 protein: CASSAGTGITGELFF
CDR3 DNA: TGTGCCAGCAGTGCTGGGACGGGCATCACCGGGGAGCTGTTTTTT

D gene: .
clone size: .
V gene: TRBV18
J gene: TRBJ2-7
CDR3 protein: CASSPPMVPYEQYF
CDR3 DNA: TGTGCCAGCTCACCACCGATGGTCCCTTACGAGCAGTACTTC

D gene: .
clone size: .
V gene: TRBV28
J gene: TRBJ1-4
CDR3 protein: CASSFGAGRGPTNEKLFF
CDR3 DNA: TGTGCCAGCAGTTTTGGGGCAGGGAGAGGGCCAACTAATGAAAAACTGTTTTTT

D gene: .
clone size: .
V gene: TRBV11-2
J gene: TRBJ1-1
CDR3 protein: CANSRGDLSNTEAFF
CDR3 DNA: TGTGCCAACTCACGGGGCGATCTGTCGAACACTGAAGCTTTCTTT

D gene: .
clone size: .
V gene: TRBV15
J gene: TRBJ1-6
CDR3 protein: CATSSSGYGDSPLHF
CDR3 DNA: TGTGCCACCAGCAGCTCAGGTTACGGGGATTCACCCCTCCACTTT

D gene: TRBD1
clone size: .
V gene: TRBV13
J gene: TRBJ1-1
CDR3 protein: CASSLVPEGQVNTEAFF
CDR3 DNA: TGTGCCAGCAGCTTAGTTCCGGAAGGACAGGTGAACACTGAAGCTTTCTTT

D gene: .
clone size: .
V gene: TRBV15
J gene: TRBJ2-7
CDR3 protein: CATSEKSMLEQYF
CDR3 DNA: TGTGCCACCAGCGAGAAGTCCATGCTGGAGCAGTACTTC

D gene: .
clone size: .
V gene: TRBV25-1
J gene: TRBJ2-7
CDR3 protein: CASSEMTPGLHYEQYF
CDR3 DNA: TGTGCCAGCAGTGAAATGACCCCGGGACTGCATTACGAGCAGTACTTC